Following are 2 T cell receptor beta chains from one sample sequenced in a study of blood T cells in healthy people across ages (dated by TCRdb to 2013 to 2016). The library was prepared using 5' RACE. Sequencing took place on an Illumina HiSeq 2500. A second roughly 6 to 12 cycle PCR used a sample-barcoded 5' primer and a J-beta primer mix. TCRdb took the public reads, trimmed them with fastp at Q25, ran MiXCR for clone calling and kept in-frame beta chains. Identical CDR3 proteins give one entry, which carries the most common genes and DNA. The sample table records about 800,000 distinct CDR3 sequences; about three fifths of these occur just once. Jointly, the top ten make up about 20% of the sample. Sequencing was performed on blood. Receptor source: a young man in good health.

This clonotype was detected many times. The chain recombines TRBV7-2 with TRBJ2-1; 8 bases match TRBD2. Germline values: CDR1 SGHTA, CDR2 FQGNSA. The V and J ends lost 5 bases and 6 bases, in that order; junction bases with no gene match: 3. The CDR3 sequence is 13 residues long. The CDR3, as DNA: TGTGCCAGCAGCGCGCGGGGGGCCAATGAGCAGTTCTTC. Protein sequence: CASSARGANEQFF.

The chain links TRBV10-3 to TRBJ2-7; the D is unclear. CDR3 length: 10 amino acids. Trimming took off 10 bases at V and 4 bases at J, with 8 bases between the two ends. Germline V gene data show CDR1 as ENHRY and CDR2 as SYGVKD. In nucleotides, the CDR3 is TGTGCCACCAAAGATTACGAGCAGTACTTC. This translates into CATKDYEQYF.